This TCR beta chain was retrieved from a study of molecular identifiers for immune sequencing clone quantification listed by TCRdb under 2018. With respect to the entire study: For a replicate experiment, RNA from around 20,000 or 100,000 naive CD8 T cells was divided into five aliquots, of which four were sequenced. This methods study used CD8 T cells to benchmark TCR RNA copy counting and molecular-identifier clustering-based TCR repertoire sequencing (MIDCIRS).

This clonotype has more than one count but fewer than ten. Its recognized antigen is unknown. No clone much larger than this one lies a single base away; base qualities are absent. The library was made by PCR. The sequencer listed for this sample is NextSeq 500. Bulk TCR libraries were prepared as previously described, using TCR primers listed in Table S5. Purification of total RNA was performed with the Qiagen AllPrep DNA/RNA kit. Reads from multiple sequencing runs of the same library were pooled before analysis. Under the source paper's analysis protocol: Reads were retained only if their TCR constant sequence matched exactly, and those retained reads were trimmed to 150 nt and grouped according to their 12-nt molecular barcodes. Reads in each barcode group were sub-clustered using a 15% Levenshtein threshold, and a quality-weighted consensus sequence was built for each RNA molecule. Non-functional sequences were filtered out, along with any lower-count sequence sitting one edit away from another sequence. Based on fitting two negative binomial distributions, any barcode sub-cluster with under 20% of the maximum read count was discarded. TCRdb reanalyzed the raw reads on its own, using fastp at Q25 for trimming and MiXCR for clone calling, and kept in-frame beta chains. Entries that share a CDR3 protein sequence are merged under the most common genes and DNA. None of the V and J calls come from the authors' own analysis; TCRdb made them. The sample includes under 800,000 distinct CDR3 sequences, with around 25% observed a single time. Clones ranked in the top ten supply about 0.78% of the sample.

General study outcomes and caveats: About three recovered TCR RNA copies per cell were obtained by modeling, versus about 10 by digital PCR, implying a capture efficiency of about 30%. Spiked-in Jurkat TCR RNA equal to a single cell's worth was reported to be detectable even within 1,100,000 naive CD8 T cells. When barcode sub-clustering was not used, chimeric consensus sequences inflated TCR diversity, with chimeras reaching as high as 47%. Spiked-in Jurkat TCR RNA (approximately 9 copies' worth), which is not part of the donor repertoire, was contained in the naive libraries. Highly expanded clone sizes could be underestimated if identical TCR molecules share a barcode. Clones above 20 RNA copies held over 97% of molecules in CMV-specific effector cells but under 1% in naive cells.

Libraries of naive CD8 T cells were built from anywhere between about 18,000 and 1,000,000 sorted cells, with 10%, 30% or 50% of the purified RNA used. Naive CD8 T cells were FACS-sorted as CD8+CD4-CCR7+CD45RA+ on a BD FACSAria II into RLT Plus buffer. To test detection sensitivity, Jurkat RNA equivalent to approximately ten TCR copies was spiked into samples of roughly 18,000-1,100,000 naive CD8 T cells. CD8 T cells were enriched using RosetteSep CD8+ T Cell Enrichment Cocktail and Ficoll-Paque, and the enriched cells then underwent ACK red cell lysis. CDR1 and CDR2 were assigned from the germline V gene as MNHNS and SASEGT. The CDR3 starts with the cysteine, ends with the phenylalanine, and has 14 residues. Kept here is only the CDR3 DNA, which spans 42 bases and is read in frame from base 1. V was cut back by 4 bases and J by 7 bases, leaving a gap of 17 bases between them.

The sequenced sample was naive CD8+ T cells from blood, with Jurkat cell RNA spiked in. This sample's cell subset or site label indicates: FACS-sorted CD8+CD4-CCR7+CD45RA+ naive T cells. Here the chain combines TRBV6-1 and TRBJ2-7; the D gene could be either TRBD1 or TRBD2, each agreeing at 5 bases. The clonotype comes from a human donor in good health. Some libraries in this study had Jurkat cell RNA spiked in. The sequenced DNA is TGTGCCAGCAGTGTACAGGCTGACTATTTAGAGCAGTACTTC. It encodes CASSVQADYLEQYF.